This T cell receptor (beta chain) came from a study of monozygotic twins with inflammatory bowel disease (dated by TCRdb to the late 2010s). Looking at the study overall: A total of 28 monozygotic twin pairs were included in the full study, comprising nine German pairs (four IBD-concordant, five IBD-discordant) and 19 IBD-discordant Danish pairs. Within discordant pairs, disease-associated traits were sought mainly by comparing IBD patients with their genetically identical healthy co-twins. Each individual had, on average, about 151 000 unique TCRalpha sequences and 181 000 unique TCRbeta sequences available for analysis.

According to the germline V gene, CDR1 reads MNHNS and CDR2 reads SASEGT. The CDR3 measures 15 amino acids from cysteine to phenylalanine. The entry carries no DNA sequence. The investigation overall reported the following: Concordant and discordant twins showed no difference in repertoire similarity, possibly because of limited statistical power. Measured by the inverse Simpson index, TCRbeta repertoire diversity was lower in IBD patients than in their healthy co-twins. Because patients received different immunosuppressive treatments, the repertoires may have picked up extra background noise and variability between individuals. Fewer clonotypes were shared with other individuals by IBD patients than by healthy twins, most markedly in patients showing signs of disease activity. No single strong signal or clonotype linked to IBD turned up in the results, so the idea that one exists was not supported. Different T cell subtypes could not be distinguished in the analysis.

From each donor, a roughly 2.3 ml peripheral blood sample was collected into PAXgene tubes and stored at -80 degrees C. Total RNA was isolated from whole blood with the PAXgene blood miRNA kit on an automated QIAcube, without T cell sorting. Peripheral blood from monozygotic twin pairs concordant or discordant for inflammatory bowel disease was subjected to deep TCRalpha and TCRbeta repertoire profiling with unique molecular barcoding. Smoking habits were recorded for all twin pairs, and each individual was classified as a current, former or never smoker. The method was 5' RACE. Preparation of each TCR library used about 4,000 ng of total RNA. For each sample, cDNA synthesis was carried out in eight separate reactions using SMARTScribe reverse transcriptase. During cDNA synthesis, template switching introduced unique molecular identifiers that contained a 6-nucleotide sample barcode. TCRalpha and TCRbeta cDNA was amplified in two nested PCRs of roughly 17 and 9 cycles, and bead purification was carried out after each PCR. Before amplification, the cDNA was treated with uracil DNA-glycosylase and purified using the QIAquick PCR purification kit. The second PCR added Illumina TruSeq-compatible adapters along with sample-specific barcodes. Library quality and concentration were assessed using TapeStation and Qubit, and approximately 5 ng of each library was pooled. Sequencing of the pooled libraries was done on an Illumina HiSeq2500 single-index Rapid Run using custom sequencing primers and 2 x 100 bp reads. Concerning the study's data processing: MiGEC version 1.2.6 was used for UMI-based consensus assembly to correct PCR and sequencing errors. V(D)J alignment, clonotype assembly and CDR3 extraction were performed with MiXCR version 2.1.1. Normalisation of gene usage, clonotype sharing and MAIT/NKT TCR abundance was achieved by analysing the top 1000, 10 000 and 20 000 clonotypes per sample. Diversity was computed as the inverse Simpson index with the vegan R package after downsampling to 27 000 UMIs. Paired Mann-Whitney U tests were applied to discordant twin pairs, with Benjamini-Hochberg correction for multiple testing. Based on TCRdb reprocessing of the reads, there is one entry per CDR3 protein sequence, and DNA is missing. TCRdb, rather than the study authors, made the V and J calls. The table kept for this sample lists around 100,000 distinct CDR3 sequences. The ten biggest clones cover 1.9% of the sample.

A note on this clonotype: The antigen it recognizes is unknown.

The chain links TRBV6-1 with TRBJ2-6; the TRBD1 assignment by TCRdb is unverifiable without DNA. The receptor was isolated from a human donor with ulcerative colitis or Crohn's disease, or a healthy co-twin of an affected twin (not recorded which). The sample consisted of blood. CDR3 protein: CASLGGDSGANVLTF.